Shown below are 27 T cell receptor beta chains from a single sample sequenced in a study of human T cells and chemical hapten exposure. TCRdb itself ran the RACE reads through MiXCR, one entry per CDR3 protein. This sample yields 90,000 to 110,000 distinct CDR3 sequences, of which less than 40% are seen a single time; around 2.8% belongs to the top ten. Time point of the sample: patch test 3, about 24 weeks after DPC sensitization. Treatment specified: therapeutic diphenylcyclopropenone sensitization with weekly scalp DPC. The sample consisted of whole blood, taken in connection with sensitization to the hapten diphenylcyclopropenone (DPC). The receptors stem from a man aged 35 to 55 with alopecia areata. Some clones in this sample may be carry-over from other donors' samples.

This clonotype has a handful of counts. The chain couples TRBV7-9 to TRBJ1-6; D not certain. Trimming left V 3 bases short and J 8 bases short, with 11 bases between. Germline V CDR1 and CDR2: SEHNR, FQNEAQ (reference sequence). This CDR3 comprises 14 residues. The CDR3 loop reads CASSFFTADSPLHF. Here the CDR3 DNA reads TGTGCCAGCAGCTTTTTCACGGCTGATTCACCCCTCCACTTT.

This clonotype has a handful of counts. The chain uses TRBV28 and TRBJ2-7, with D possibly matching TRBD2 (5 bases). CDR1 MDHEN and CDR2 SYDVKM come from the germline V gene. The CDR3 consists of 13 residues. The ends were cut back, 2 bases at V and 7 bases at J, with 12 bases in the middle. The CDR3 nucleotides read TGTGCCAGCAGTTTAGATGGGCCGGGGGAGCAGTACTTC. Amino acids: CASSLDGPGEQYF.

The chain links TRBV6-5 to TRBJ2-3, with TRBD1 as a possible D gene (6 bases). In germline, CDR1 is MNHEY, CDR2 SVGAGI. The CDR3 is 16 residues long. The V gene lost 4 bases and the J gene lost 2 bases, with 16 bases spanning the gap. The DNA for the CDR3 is TGTGCCAGCAGTTTTGGGCATACAGGGTACACAGATACGCAGTATTTT. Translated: CASSFGHTGYTDTQYF.

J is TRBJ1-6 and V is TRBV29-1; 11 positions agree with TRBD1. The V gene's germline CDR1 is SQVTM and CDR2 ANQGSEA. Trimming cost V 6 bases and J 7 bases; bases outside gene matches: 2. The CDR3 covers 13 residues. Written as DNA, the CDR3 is TGCAGCGTGCGGACAGGGGGCAATTCACCCCTCCACTTT. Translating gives CSVRTGGNSPLHF.

CDR3 sequence: CASSLGVREHEQFF. The CDR3 coding sequence is TGCGCCAGCAGCTTGGGAGTTAGGGAACATGAGCAGTTCTTC. The V call is TRBV5-1, the J call TRBJ2-1; D gene uncertain. There are 14 residues in the CDR3. The V end was cut by 0 bases, the J end by 8 bases, with 12 bases between. CDR1 is SGHRS, CDR2 YFSETQ, per germline.

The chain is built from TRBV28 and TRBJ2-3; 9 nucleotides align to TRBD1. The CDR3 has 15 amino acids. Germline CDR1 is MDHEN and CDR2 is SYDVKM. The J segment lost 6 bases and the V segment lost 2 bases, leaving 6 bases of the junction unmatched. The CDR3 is CASSLMGQGRDTQYF. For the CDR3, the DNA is TGTGCCAGCAGTTTAATGGGACAGGGACGTGATACGCAGTATTTT.

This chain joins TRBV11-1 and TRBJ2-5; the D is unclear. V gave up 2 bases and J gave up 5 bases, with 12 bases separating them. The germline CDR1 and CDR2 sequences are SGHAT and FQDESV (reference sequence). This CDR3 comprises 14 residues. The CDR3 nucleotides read TGTGCCAGCAGCTTAATGAGCGTCGGGGAGACCCAGTACTTC. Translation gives CASSLMSVGETQYF.

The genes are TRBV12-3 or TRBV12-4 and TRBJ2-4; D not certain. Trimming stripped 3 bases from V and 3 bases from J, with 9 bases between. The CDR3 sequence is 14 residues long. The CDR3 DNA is TGTGCCAGCAGTTTTAGCCAGGTCAAAAACATTCAGTACTTC. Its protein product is CASSFSQVKNIQYF.

The chain's CDR3 is CASSRGLQDNQPQHF. The CDR3 nucleotides are TGTGCCAGCAGCCGGGGGTTGCAGGATAATCAGCCCCAGCATTTT. This chain joins TRBV7-6 and TRBJ1-5; possible D gene TRBD1, 5 bases. Germline values: CDR1 SGHVS, CDR2 FNYEAQ. Trimming took off 5 bases at V and 4 bases at J, with 15 bases between the two ends. The CDR3 has 15 residues.

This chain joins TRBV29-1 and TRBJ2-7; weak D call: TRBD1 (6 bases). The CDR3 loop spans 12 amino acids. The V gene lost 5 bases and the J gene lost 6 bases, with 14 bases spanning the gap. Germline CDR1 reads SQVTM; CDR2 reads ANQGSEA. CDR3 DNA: TGCAGCGTTCCAAACAGGGTTAGCGAGCAGTACGTC. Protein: CSVPNRVSEQYV.

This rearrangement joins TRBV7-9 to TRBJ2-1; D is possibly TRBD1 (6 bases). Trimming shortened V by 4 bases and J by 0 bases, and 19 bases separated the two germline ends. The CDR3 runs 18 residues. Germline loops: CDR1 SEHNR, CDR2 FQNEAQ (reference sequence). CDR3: CASSSRTDPRFSYNEQFF. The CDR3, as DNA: TGTGCCAGCAGCTCCCGGACAGACCCTCGGTTCTCCTACAATGAGCAGTTCTTC.

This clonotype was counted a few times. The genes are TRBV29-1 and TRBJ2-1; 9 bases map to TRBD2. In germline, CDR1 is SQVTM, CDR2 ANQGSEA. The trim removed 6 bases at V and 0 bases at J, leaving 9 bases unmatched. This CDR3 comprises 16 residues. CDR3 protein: CSVATATSGSYNEQFF. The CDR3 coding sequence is TGCAGCGTCGCAACTGCGACTAGCGGCTCCTACAATGAGCAGTTCTTC.

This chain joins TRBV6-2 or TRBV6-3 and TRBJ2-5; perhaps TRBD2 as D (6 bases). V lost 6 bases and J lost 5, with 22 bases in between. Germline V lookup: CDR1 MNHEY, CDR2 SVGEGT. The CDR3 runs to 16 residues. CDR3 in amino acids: CASRIRRDFPRETQYF. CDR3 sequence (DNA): TGTGCCAGCAGAATACGAAGGGACTTCCCTCGCGAGACCCAGTACTTC.

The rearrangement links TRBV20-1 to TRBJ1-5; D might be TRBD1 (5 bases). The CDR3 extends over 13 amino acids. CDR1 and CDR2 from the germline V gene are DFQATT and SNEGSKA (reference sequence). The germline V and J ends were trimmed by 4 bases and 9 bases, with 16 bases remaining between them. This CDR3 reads CSAKMTVAGPQHF. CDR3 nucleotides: TGCAGTGCTAAAATGACAGTAGCAGGGCCCCAGCATTTT.

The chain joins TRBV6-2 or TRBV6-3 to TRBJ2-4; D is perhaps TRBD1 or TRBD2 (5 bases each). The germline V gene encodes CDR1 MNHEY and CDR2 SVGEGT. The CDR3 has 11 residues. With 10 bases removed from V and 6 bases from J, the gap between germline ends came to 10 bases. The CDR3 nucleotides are TGTGCCACGGGGCATGGAAACATTCAGTACTTC. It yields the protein CATGHGNIQYF.

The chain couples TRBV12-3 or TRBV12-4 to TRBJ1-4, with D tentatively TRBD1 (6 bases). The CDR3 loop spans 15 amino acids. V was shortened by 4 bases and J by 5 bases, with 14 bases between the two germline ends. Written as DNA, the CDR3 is TGTGCCAGCAGTTCCCTCGACAGGCGGAATGAAAAACTGTTTTTT. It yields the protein CASSSLDRRNEKLFF.

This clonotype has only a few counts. CDR3 in amino acids: CASGLITQETQYF. Here the CDR3 DNA reads TGTGCTAGTGGTTTGATCACCCAAGAGACCCAGTACTTC. This chain joins TRBV12-5 and TRBJ2-5; D unclear. The ends were cut back, 2 bases at V and 1 base at J, with 5 bases in the middle. CDR3 length: 13 amino acids. The germline CDR1 and CDR2 sequences are LGHNT and FRNRAP. Full variable domain (missing parts from reference TRBV12-5 and TRBJ2-5): DARVTQTPRHKVTEMGQEVTMRCQPILGHNTVFWYRQTMMQGLELLAYFRNRAPLDDSGMPKDRFSAEMPDATLATLKIQPSEPRDSAVYFCASGLITQETQYFGPGTRLLVL.

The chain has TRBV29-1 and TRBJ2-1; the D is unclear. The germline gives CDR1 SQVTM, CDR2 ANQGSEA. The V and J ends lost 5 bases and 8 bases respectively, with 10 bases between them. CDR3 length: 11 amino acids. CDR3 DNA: TGCAGCGTTAAGTCTTTATATGAGCAGTTCTTC. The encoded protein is CSVKSLYEQFF.

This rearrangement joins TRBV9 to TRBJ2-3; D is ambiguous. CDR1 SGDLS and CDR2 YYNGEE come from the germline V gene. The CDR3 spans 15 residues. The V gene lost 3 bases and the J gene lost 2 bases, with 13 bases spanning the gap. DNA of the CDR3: TGTGCCAGCAGCGGTTCGACTCATTACACAGATACGCAGTATTTT. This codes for CASSGSTHYTDTQYF.

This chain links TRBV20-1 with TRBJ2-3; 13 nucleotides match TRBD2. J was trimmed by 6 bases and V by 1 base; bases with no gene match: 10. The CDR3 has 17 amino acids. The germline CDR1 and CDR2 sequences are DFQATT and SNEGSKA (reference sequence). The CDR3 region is CSARGRHGTSGIDTQYF. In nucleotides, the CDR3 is TGCAGTGCTAGAGGCCGGCACGGGACTAGCGGGATTGATACGCAGTATTTT.

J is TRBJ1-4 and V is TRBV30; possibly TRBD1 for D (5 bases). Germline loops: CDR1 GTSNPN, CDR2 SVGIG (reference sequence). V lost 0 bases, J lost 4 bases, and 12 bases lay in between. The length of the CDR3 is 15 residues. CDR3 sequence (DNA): TGTGCCTGGAGTGTACTCAAGGGGAATAATGAAAAACTGTTTTTT. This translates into CAWSVLKGNNEKLFF.

For the CDR3, the DNA is TGCAGTGCTAGAGGGGCGGGACAGGGTTCCAACGAGCAGTACTTC. Its translation is CSARGAGQGSNEQYF. This chain uses TRBV20-1 with TRBJ2-7; 9 bases line up with TRBD1. In germline, CDR1 is DFQATT, CDR2 SNEGSKA (reference sequence). The CDR3 is made up of 15 amino acids. Losses at the gene ends were 1 base for V and 5 bases for J; bases not matched to a gene: 9.

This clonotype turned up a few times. The chain's CDR3 is CASSGQGVGEQYV. The CDR3 coding sequence is TGTGCCAGCAGTGGACAGGGGGTGGGTGAGCAGTACGTC. The J gene is TRBJ2-7, the V gene TRBV27; 10 bases are a match to TRBD1. This CDR3 comprises 13 residues. CDR1 MNHEY and CDR2 SMNVEV come from the germline V gene (reference sequence). J was trimmed by 7 bases and V by 5 bases; bases with no gene match: 5.

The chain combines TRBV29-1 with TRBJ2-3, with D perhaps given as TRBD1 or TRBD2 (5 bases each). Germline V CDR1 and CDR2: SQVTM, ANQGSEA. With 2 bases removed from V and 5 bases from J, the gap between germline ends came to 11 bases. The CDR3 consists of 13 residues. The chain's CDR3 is CSVEWDPRDTQYF. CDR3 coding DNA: TGCAGCGTTGAATGGGACCCCCGAGATACGCAGTATTTT.

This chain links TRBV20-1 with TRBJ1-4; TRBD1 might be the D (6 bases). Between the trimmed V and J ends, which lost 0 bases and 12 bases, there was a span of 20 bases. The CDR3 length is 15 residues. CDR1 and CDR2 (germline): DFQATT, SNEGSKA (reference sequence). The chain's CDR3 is CSARDQEVRGGQLFF. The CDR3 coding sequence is TGCAGTGCTAGAGATCAGGAGGTCAGGGGAGGGCAACTGTTTTTT.

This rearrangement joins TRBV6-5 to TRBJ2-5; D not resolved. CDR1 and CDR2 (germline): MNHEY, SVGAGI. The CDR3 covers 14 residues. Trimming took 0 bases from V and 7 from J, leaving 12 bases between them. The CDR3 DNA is TGTGCCAGCAGTTACTCGGGCACTCCGGGGACCCAGTACTTC. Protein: CASSYSGTPGTQYF.

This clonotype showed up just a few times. The CDR3 DNA follows: TGCAGTGCTAGGGGAAGGGGCCCAGATACGCAGTATTTT. Translation: CSARGRGPDTQYF. The chain links TRBV20-1 to TRBJ2-3, with a weak D call TRBD1 (5 bases). Deletions cut 3 bases from V and 4 bases from J, with 11 bases between. CDR1 is DFQATT and CDR2 is SNEGSKA in the germline V gene (reference sequence). The CDR3 is made up of 13 amino acids.